This record concerns one T cell receptor (beta chain) sequence. What antigen it recognizes has not been identified. Base qualities are not recorded, but no much larger clone differs from it by a single base. What the time point label conveys for this sample: baseline before oral tofacitinib. Lesional scalp punch biopsies and peripheral blood were collected from alopecia areata patients. PBMCs were separated by density centrifugation and stained for CD3, CD4 and CD8, after which CD4+ and CD8+ T cells were sorted on a FACSAria. The library was made by the immunoSEQ multiplex PCR assay. To provide template for TCR sequencing, every sample had RNA extracted and reverse transcribed into cDNA. First-strand cDNA was synthesized with SuperScript III using a 2:1 mix of oligo-dT and random hexamers. Amplification bias was assessed with a synthetic immune receptor repertoire, and residual bias was removed computationally. Processing in the source paper ran as follows. After raw reads were preprocessed to remove errors, the CDR3 was defined following IMGT conventions as running from the conserved cysteine to phenylalanine. Clonality was computed by normalizing Shannon entropy by log2 of the number of productive unique TCRs and subtracting the result from 1. Scalp TCRbeta sequences were cross-referenced with sorted blood CD4 and CD8 repertoires so that the CD4 or CD8 identity of scalp clones could be inferred. As stored in TCRdb, this immuneACCESS dataset retains in-frame rearrangements with V and J assigned. A fraction of the clones does not appear; measured against another copy, unresolved V genes explain less than half of the discrepancy, and the remainder lacks a known reason. V and J calls and clone size are as listed in that table; D and trimming were resolved from the DNA. The sample table records fewer than 200,000 clones; just under 60% of these occur just once. About 14% of the sample lies in the top ten.

This entry is derived from a study of CD8+ T cells in alopecia areata listed by TCRdb under 2018. Broadly, across the study: Treated patients were enrolled in an open-label pilot trial of oral tofacitinib, 5 to 10 mg twice daily, for moderate-to-severe alopecia areata. Patients stayed on tofacitinib for 6 to 18 months and then had 6 months of follow-up off drug so that delayed response and recurrence could be assessed. The study used high-throughput TCRbeta sequencing to examine T cell clonal expansion in alopecia areata, in both the C3H/HeJ mouse model and human patients. In humans, TCRbeta sequencing was performed on scalp tissue and on sorted CD4+ and CD8+ peripheral blood T cells from healthy controls and from patients with patchy or totalis/universalis alopecia areata. Tofacitinib-treated patients had biopsies at baseline and at 4 and 24 weeks of treatment, with a later scalp biopsy in several patients. Clonality in the scalp was compared among normal scalp (n=4), patchy alopecia areata scalp (n=8), and alopecia totalis/universalis scalp (n=8). The RNA source kit depended on sample type: the PAXgene miRNA kit for fixed scalp, the miRNeasy kit for PBMCs, and the RNeasy kit for mouse skin. immunoSEQ multiplex PCR using 35 Vbeta forward primers and 13 Jbeta reverse primers was used to amplify TCRbeta CDR3 regions. Study-wide findings and limitations: TCR sequences shared between patients were less clear than in mice, possibly partly because of HLA diversity in the patient population. Unlike mouse skin, which is dominated by gammadelta T cells, normal human skin has resident alphabeta T cells that are also sequenced, and this complicates analysis of the scalp TCR repertoire. Compared with normal scalp, lesional scalp, particularly in alopecia totalis/universalis, had higher clonality and more expanded CD8+ clones, which suggests antigenic drive.

The trim is 4 bases for V and 3 bases for J, with a gap of 4 bases between the germline ends. Inclusive of the bounding cysteine and phenylalanine, the CDR3 is 11 residues long. The only DNA kept is the CDR3, 33 bases in frame from the first base. The germline V gene (reference sequence) yields GTSNPN for CDR1 and SVGIG for CDR2. Sequenced material: CD4+ T cells sorted from blood, taken at week 0. The chain is made from TRBV30 and TRBJ1-3, with the D gene too uncertain to name. The receptor was isolated from a human donor with alopecia areata. The DNA reads TGTGCCTGGACGATTGGAAACACCATATATTTT. It encodes CAWTIGNTIYF.